These 7 T cell receptor beta chains were all obtained from the same sample, sequenced in a study of blood T cell repertoires in COVID-19. Method: immunoSEQ multiplex PCR; TCRdb's copy keeps in-frame clones and lacks some. This table holds 18,000 or so clones, 75% to 85% found once. The sequencing sample was made of peripheral blood. Every receptor here comes from a man at least 80 years old with acute or convalescent COVID-19.

This chain connects TRBV18 to TRBJ2-7, with TRBD2 identical over 12 bases. Trimming cost V 4 bases and J 4 bases; bases outside gene matches: 2. Germline values: CDR1 KGHSH, CDR2 LQKENI. The CDR3 totals 14 residues. CDR3 residues: CASSQTSGGYEQYF. CDR3 coding DNA: TGTGCCAGCTCACAAACTAGCGGGGGGTACGAGCAGTACTTC.

The chain carries TRBV6-1 and TRBJ1-2, with 9 nucleotides matching TRBD1. The junction had 3 bases not matched to a gene; V was cut back by 0 bases and J by 4 bases. The CDR3 has 15 amino acids. Germline V gene data show CDR1 as MNHNS and CDR2 as SASEGT. CDR3 in DNA: TGTGCCAGCAGTGAAGCGACAGGGGGTGGCTATGGCTACACCTTC. Its translation is CASSEATGGGYGYTF.

The rearrangement links TRBV4-2 to TRBJ1-6; 7 bases map to TRBD1. CDR3 size: 16 residues. The V gene's germline CDR1 is LGHNA and CDR2 YNFKEQ. Germline trimming cut 4 bases from V and 4 bases from J; bases unmatched to any gene: 7. The CDR3 DNA reads TGTGCCAGCAGCCTTCAACCGGGACAGTATAATTCACCCCTCCACTTT. This gives the protein CASSLQPGQYNSPLHF.

By share of the sample, this clone is medium-sized. The chain is built from TRBV7-9 and TRBJ1-1; no reliable D call. The germline CDR1 and CDR2 sequences are SEHNR and FQNEAQ (reference sequence). Trimming stripped 7 bases from V and 3 bases from J, with 18 bases between. The CDR3 is made up of 15 amino acids. As DNA, the CDR3 is TGTGCCAGCACCCCTCAGGAGGGTTGGGACACTGAAGCTTTCTTT. This sequence encodes CASTPQEGWDTEAFF.

The V and J genes are TRBV11-3 and TRBJ2-7; 9 positions match TRBD1. CDR3 length: 16 amino acids. After removal of 2 bases from V and 6 bases from J, the junction contained 11 bases not matched to a gene. Germline lookup yields CDR1 SGHNT and CDR2 YENEEA. The CDR3 DNA is TGTGCCAGCAGCTTATCTTCCGGGACAGGGCAAGGCGAGCAGTACTTC. Amino acid sequence: CASSLSSGTGQGEQYF.

The chain links TRBV3-1 (or the pseudogene TRBV3-2) to TRBJ1-3; perhaps TRBD1 as D (6 bases). Germline V lookup: CDR1 LGHDT, CDR2 YNNKEL (reference sequence). V lost 4 bases to trimming and J lost 0 bases, with 10 bases between them. CDR3 length equals 15 residues. The CDR3 nucleotides are TGTGCCAGCAGCCTAGACAGGTACTCTGGAAACACCATATATTTT. It specifies CASSLDRYSGNTIYF.

The gene calls are TRBV7-3 and TRBJ2-5, with D possibly being TRBD1 (5 bases). V was shortened by 0 bases and J by 0 bases, with 8 bases between the two germline ends. This CDR3 has 15 residues. Germline CDR1 and CDR2: SGHTA and FQGTGA. In nucleotides, the CDR3 is TGTGCCAGCAGCTTAACGGGGCAGGACCAAGAGACCCAGTACTTC. Encoded protein: CASSLTGQDQETQYF.